A single TCR beta chain is shown here with its context. Authors' processing steps: Reference gene primer amplification in the assay estimated nucleated cell counts. TCRdb's copy holds only in-frame clones and misses some; the assay was immunoSEQ multiplex PCR. V and J calls and clone size come straight from that table; D and trimming were deduced from the DNA. This sample has 200,000 to 250,000 clones, with around four fifths found just once. The CDR3 runs 15 residues. Germline V gives CDR1 KGHDR, CDR2 SFDVKD. V was trimmed by 3 bases and J by 5 bases, leaving 12 bases between them. The sample is drawn from a study of blood T cell repertoires in COVID-19. Whole-study context: Sites across the United States, Italy and Spain contributed samples from acute and convalescent COVID-19. From T cells, B-cell-depleted T cells, or PBMCs came the material, which was cDNA or gDNA.

Source material: peripheral blood. The receptor's source is a man aged 25 to 40 with active or convalescent COVID-19. The chain couples TRBV24-1 to TRBJ1-4; tentatively, D is TRBD1 (6 bases). The CDR3 loop is CATSDPEGGNEKLFF. The CDR3 region has the DNA TGTGCCACCAGTGATCCGGAGGGGGGGAATGAAAAACTGTTTTTT.